A selection of T cell receptor beta chains follows, all from one sample in a study of blood T cell repertoires in COVID-19. The data were produced by immunoSEQ multiplex PCR, yet TCRdb's version contains in-frame clones alone and is incomplete. In the table there are 100,000 to 110,000 clones, almost 80% of which are singletons. Sequenced: peripheral blood. The receptors come from a woman aged 65 to 85 with acute or convalescent COVID-19. The CDR3 runs from the conserved cysteine through the conserved F or W. D genes are given only for firm matches. Expanded clones get a size class; other rows say once, few or many, or leave the size out.

v_call: TRBV6-2/TRBV6-3
j_call: TRBJ2-5
clone_size: .
d_call: TRBD2
cdr3_nt: TGTGCCAGCAGTTACCACGGCGGGGGGCAAGAGACCCAGTACTTC
cdr3_aa: CASSYHGGGQETQYF

v_call: TRBV7-9
j_call: TRBJ1-2
clone_size: .
d_call: .
cdr3_nt: TGTGCCAGCAGCTTAGAAGGAGGGGTAGCTAACTATGGCTACACCTTC
cdr3_aa: CASSLEGGVANYGYTF

v_call: TRBV30
j_call: TRBJ2-1
clone_size: .
d_call: .
cdr3_nt: TGTGCCTGGAGTTTCGAGGGGGGGGTGTCCTACAATGAGCAGTTCTTC
cdr3_aa: CAWSFEGGVSYNEQFF

v_call: TRBV7-2
j_call: TRBJ1-2
clone_size: .
d_call: .
cdr3_nt: TGTGCCAGCAGCTTAGTATACGACAAAAGAGCTAACTATGGCTACACCTTC
cdr3_aa: CASSLVYDKRANYGYTF

v_call: TRBV6-2/TRBV6-3
j_call: TRBJ1-5
clone_size: once
d_call: .
cdr3_nt: TGTGCCAGCAGTTATGCCAGGGTGGTTGAGGTGTGGCAGCCCCAGCATTTT
cdr3_aa: CASSYARVVEVWQPQHF

v_call: TRBV4-1
j_call: TRBJ1-4
clone_size: .
d_call: .
cdr3_nt: TGCGCCAGCAGCCAAGATCACCCTGGGGGAGGGGTGTCCAAAAAACTGTTTTTT
cdr3_aa: CASSQDHPGGGVSKKLFF

v_call: TRBV19
j_call: TRBJ1-1
clone_size: once
d_call: TRBD1
cdr3_nt: TGTGCCAGTAAGAGGCAGGGGGCATCTGAAGCTTTCTTT
cdr3_aa: CASKRQGASEAFF

v_call: TRBV27
j_call: TRBJ2-5
clone_size: few
d_call: TRBD1
cdr3_nt: TGTGCCAGCAGTTGGGGACAGGAGGGAGAGACCCAGTACTTC
cdr3_aa: CASSWGQEGETQYF

v_call: TRBV19
j_call: TRBJ1-6
clone_size: .
d_call: .
cdr3_nt: TGTGCCAGTAGTACTCAGGGGACCGCGTATAATTCACCCCTCCACTTT
cdr3_aa: CASSTQGTAYNSPLHF

v_call: TRBV12-3/TRBV12-4
j_call: TRBJ1-2
clone_size: .
d_call: .
cdr3_nt: TGTGCCAGCAGTTTAGGGCAGAACTATGGCTACACCTTC
cdr3_aa: CASSLGQNYGYTF

v_call: TRBV10-3
j_call: TRBJ1-1
clone_size: .
d_call: .
cdr3_nt: TGTGCCATCAGGAAACTGACAGACATGAACACTGAAGCTTTCTTT
cdr3_aa: CAIRKLTDMNTEAFF

v_call: TRBV5-6
j_call: TRBJ2-1
clone_size: .
d_call: .
cdr3_nt: TGTGCCAGCAGCCTTGTAATTATAGGGGTCGATGAGCAGTTCTTC
cdr3_aa: CASSLVIIGVDEQFF

v_call: TRBV5-1
j_call: TRBJ1-6
clone_size: few
d_call: TRBD1
cdr3_nt: TGCGCCAGCAGCTTGCAGAGTGTGACAGGGTCCTCACCCCTCCACTTT
cdr3_aa: CASSLQSVTGSSPLHF

v_call: TRBV5-8
j_call: TRBJ1-2
clone_size: few
d_call: .
cdr3_nt: TGTGCCAGCAGCCAAAACAGGGTGGCGCTGGGGGGCTACACCTTC
cdr3_aa: CASSQNRVALGGYTF

v_call: TRBV2
j_call: TRBJ2-2
clone_size: .
d_call: TRBD2
cdr3_nt: TGTGCCAGCAGTGGACTAGCGGGGGGAACCGGGGAGCTGTTTTTT
cdr3_aa: CASSGLAGGTGELFF

v_call: TRBV3-1/TRBV3-2
j_call: TRBJ2-1
clone_size: .
d_call: TRBD1
cdr3_nt: TGTGCCAGCAGCCGCCAGGGGGTTAACAATGAGCAGTTCTTC
cdr3_aa: CASSRQGVNNEQFF

v_call: TRBV11-2
j_call: TRBJ2-7
clone_size: .
d_call: .
cdr3_nt: TGTGCCAGCAGCTTATCTTCAGGGGAAGACGAGCAGTACTTC
cdr3_aa: CASSLSSGEDEQYF

v_call: TRBV28
j_call: TRBJ1-5
clone_size: .
d_call: .
cdr3_nt: TGTGCCAGCAGTTCAGGACAGTATAGCAATCAGCCCCAGCATTTT
cdr3_aa: CASSSGQYSNQPQHF